This is a list of T cell receptor beta chains from one sample in a study of shared clonotypes between healthy human individuals. Only in-frame clones appear in the TCRdb table, and some are missing; sequencing was by immunoSEQ multiplex PCR. The repertoire has around 2,000,000 clones, about 95% of them found once; the top ten carry around 1%. The sequenced sample consisted of naive CD8+ T cells sorted from blood. The receptors shown here come from a young man in good health. The CDR3 runs from the conserved cysteine through the conserved F or W. Fields, in order: J gene, V gene, clone size, CDR3 protein. Only some rows state a clone size, as once, few, many or a class for expanded clones.

TRBJ1-1 | TRBV15 | NA | CATSRDLAVVEAFF
TRBJ2-4 | TRBV10-3 | NA | CATRDRENIQYF
TRBJ2-1 | TRBV4-1 | NA | CASSHRFSGGYNEQFF
TRBJ2-7 | TRBV5-1 | NA | CASSSDVSYSEQYF
TRBJ2-7 | TRBV25-1 | NA | CASSEFGSSYEQYF
TRBJ2-3 | TRBV6-5 | NA | CASSPGQAITDTQYF
TRBJ1-2 | TRBV9 | NA | CASSHGSGRYYGYTF
TRBJ1-2 | TRBV7-9 | NA | CASSPRGVYGYTF
TRBJ2-1 | TRBV19 | NA | CASSIDPTSASYNEQFF
TRBJ2-3 | TRBV13 | NA | CASSSRGDRAIDTQYF
TRBJ2-7 | TRBV20-1 | NA | CSAIMNEQYF
TRBJ2-7 | TRBV5-4 | NA | CASSDPTGYEQYF
TRBJ1-4 | TRBV6-1 | NA | CAGWDRMNERLFF
TRBJ2-5 | TRBV5-4 | NA | CASSLGLAGAYDQETQYF
TRBJ2-1 | TRBV6-5 | once | CASSYSTWGVDEQFF
TRBJ2-7 | TRBV13 | NA | CASSLKGAGEQYF
TRBJ2-5 | TRBV7-2 | NA | CASSLYGGSWIVETQYF
TRBJ1-4 | TRBV10-2 | NA | CASSEPAENEKLFF
TRBJ2-1 | TRBV4-3 | NA | CASSPRTSGAEQFF
TRBJ2-5 | TRBV7-9 | NA | CASTFAGEETQYF
TRBJ1-1 | TRBV11-2 | NA | CASSYRAGTEAFF
TRBJ2-3 | TRBV13 | once | CASSLESEDTQYF
TRBJ2-7 | TRBV15 | NA | CATSRGREGSFYEQYF
TRBJ2-7 | TRBV4-1 | NA | CASSQGPRSTYEQYF
TRBJ1-1 | TRBV4-3 | NA | CASSLGRTEAFF
TRBJ2-3 | TRBV4-1 | NA | CASSQGPVKYF
TRBJ2-7 | TRBV7-2 | NA | CASSLEGGGFAYEQYF
TRBJ1-5 | TRBV10-3 | NA | CAISWDHDQPQHF
TRBJ2-5 | TRBV5-7 | NA | CASSLGRRQETQYF
TRBJ2-2 | TRBV5-1 | NA | CASSNNREHTGELFF
TRBJ2-2 | TRBV4-1 | NA | CASSPFRGGELFF
TRBJ2-3 | TRBV4-3 | NA | CASSHPLRAGGATDTQYF
TRBJ2-7 | TRBV7-9 | NA | CASSGLGAYEQYF
TRBJ1-2 | TRBV4-3 | NA | CASSQVRVGYEGYYGYTF
TRBJ2-7 | TRBV6-1 | NA | CASSDPSAYYEQYF
TRBJ1-5 | TRBV11-2 | NA | CASSLEFSHQPQHF
TRBJ1-1 | TRBV5-1 | NA | CASSLAARGVYTEAFF
TRBJ2-7 | TRBV5-6 | NA | CASSLDGGLDEQYF
TRBJ2-1 | TRBV4-1 | NA | CASSQDGGGLAAPEQFF
TRBJ2-2 | TRBV7-9 | NA | CASSETNTGELFF
TRBJ1-1 | TRBV13 | NA | CASNSGLSGAFF
TRBJ2-1 | TRBV30 | NA | CAWTQGAGMNEQFF
TRBJ1-6 | TRBV6-1 | NA | CASSEEVVDYNSPLHF
TRBJ2-3 | TRBV10-3 | NA | CAINHDLMGSTDTQYF
TRBJ1-1 | TRBV5-6 | NA | CASSTATGNTEAFF
TRBJ1-5 | TRBV7-9 | NA | CASSHTGGAGNQPQHF
TRBJ1-1 | TRBV6-1 | NA | CASSAGSTEAFF
TRBJ1-6 | TRBV5-1 | NA | CASSVVGFSYNSPLHF
TRBJ1-2 | TRBV7-9 | NA | CASSLRDREPNYGYTF
TRBJ1-1 | TRBV4-3 | NA | CASSQDEAGIEAFF
TRBJ1-6 | TRBV19 | NA | CASSITMLESPLHF
TRBJ2-2 | TRBV5-4 | NA | CASSFSGGELFF
TRBJ2-3 | TRBV7-9 | NA | CASSFPAGRDTQYF